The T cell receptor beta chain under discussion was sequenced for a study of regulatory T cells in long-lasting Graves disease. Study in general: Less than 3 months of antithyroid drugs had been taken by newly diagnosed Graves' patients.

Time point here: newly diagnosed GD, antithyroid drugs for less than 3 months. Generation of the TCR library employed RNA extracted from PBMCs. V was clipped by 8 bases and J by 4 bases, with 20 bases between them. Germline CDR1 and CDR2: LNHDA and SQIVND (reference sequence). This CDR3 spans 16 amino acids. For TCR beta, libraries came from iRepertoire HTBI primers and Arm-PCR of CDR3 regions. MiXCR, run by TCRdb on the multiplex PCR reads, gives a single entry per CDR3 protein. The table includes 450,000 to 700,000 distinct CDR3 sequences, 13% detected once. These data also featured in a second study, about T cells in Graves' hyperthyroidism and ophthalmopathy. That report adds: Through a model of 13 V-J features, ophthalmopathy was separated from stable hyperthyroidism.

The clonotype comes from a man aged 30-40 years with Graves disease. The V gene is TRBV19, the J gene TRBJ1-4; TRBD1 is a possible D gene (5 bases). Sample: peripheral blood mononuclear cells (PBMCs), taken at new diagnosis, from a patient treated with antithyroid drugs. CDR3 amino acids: CASAGPRQRVNEKLFF. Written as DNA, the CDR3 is TGTGCCAGTGCGGGACCGCGACAGAGGGTTAATGAAAAACTGTTTTTT. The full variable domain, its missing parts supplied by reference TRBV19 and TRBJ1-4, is DGGITQSPKYLFRKEGQNVTLSCEQNLNHDAMYWYRQDPGQGLRLIYYSQIVNDFQKGDIAEGYSVSREKKESFPLTVTSAQKNPTAFYLCASAGPRQRVNEKLFFGSGTQLSVL.